This TCR beta chain was documented in a study of cytomegalovirus exposure and HLA in healthy donors. The PCR ran on 60 Vbeta and 13 Jbeta primers. Profiling relied on immunoSEQ multiplex PCR, and the TCRdb table lists in-frame clones only, not all of them. The sample spans about 170,000 clones; the ten largest clones claim approximately 0.8%. This CDR3 comprises 14 residues. Looked up from germline, CDR1 is SNHLY and CDR2 is FYNNEI. V was shortened by 6 bases and J by 0 bases, with 11 bases between the two germline ends. Comment on this clone: Its antigen is unknown.

The study, taken as a whole, reports: A few of the chains that were CMV-associated were confirmed in vitro to be specific for CMV antigens. Later examination showed HLA-associated TCR beta chains had greater clonal expansion than equally common others.

Sample: PBMCs. This TCR was recovered from a woman in her late teens or twenties in good health and CMV-seropositive. The chain couples TRBV2 to TRBJ1-2; a weak D match, TRBD1 (6 bases). The CDR3 DNA is TGTGCCAGCAGCAGGACAGCCTCTAACTATGGCTACACCTTC. It yields the protein CASSRTASNYGYTF.